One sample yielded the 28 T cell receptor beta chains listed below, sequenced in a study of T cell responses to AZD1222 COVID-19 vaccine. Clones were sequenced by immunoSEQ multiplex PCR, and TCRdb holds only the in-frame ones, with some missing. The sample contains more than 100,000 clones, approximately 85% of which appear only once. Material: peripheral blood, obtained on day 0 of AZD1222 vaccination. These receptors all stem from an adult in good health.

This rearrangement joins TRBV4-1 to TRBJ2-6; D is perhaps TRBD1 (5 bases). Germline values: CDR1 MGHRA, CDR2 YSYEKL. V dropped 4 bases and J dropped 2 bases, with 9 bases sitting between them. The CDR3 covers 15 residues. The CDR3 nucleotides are TGCGCCAGCAGCCCCCCAGGGACTGGGGCCAACGTCCTGACTTTC. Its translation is CASSPPGTGANVLTF.

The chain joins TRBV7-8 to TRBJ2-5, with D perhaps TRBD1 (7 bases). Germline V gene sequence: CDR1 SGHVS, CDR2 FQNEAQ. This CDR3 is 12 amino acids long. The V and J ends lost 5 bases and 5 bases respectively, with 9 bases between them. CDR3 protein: CASSQGGETQYF. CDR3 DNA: TGTGCCAGCAGCCAGGGGGGCGAGACCCAGTACTTC.

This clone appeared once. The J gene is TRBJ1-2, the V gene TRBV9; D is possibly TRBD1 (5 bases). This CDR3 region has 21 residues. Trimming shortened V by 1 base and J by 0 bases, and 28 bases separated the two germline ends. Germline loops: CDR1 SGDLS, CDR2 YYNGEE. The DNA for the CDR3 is TGTGCCAGCAGCGTAAGGGCGTATGACAGAGAAAGAGAATTTGCTAACTATGGCTACACCTTC. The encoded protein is CASSVRAYDREREFANYGYTF.

CDR3 in DNA: TGTGCCAGCAGTTCCGATCGAAACACCATATATTTT. The encoded protein is CASSSDRNTIYF. The chain uses TRBV28 and TRBJ1-3; D unresolved. Germline assignment: CDR1 MDHEN and CDR2 SYDVKM. V lost 4 bases, J lost 5 bases, and 6 bases lay in between. The CDR3 spans 12 residues.

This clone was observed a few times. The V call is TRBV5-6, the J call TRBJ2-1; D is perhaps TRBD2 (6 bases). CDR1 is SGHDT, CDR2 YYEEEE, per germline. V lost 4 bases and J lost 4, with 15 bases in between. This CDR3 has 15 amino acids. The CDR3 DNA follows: TGTGCCAGCAGCCCCCGCGGGGTAGGATACAATGAGCAGTTCTTC. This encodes CASSPRGVGYNEQFF.

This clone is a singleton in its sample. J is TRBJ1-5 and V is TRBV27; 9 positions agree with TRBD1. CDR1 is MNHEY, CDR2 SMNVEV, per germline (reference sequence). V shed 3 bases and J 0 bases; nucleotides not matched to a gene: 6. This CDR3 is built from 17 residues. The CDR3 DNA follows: TGTGCCAGCAGTTTGGCCGGGGGACAGGGTAGCAATCAGCCCCAGCATTTT. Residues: CASSLAGGQGSNQPQHF.

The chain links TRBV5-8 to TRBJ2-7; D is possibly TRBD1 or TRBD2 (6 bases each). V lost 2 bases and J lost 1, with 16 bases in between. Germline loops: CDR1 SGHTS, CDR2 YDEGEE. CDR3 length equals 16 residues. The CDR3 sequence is CASSLTPGGRSYEQYF. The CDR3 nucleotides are TGTGCCAGCAGCTTAACGCCCGGGGGCAGGTCCTACGAGCAGTACTTC.

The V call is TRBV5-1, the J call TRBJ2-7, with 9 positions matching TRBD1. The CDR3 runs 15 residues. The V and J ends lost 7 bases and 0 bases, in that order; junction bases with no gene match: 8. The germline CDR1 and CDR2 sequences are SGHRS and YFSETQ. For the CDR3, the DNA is TGCGCCAGCCGGCGGGACAGGGTTAGCTCCTACGAGCAGTACTTC. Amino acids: CASRRDRVSSYEQYF.

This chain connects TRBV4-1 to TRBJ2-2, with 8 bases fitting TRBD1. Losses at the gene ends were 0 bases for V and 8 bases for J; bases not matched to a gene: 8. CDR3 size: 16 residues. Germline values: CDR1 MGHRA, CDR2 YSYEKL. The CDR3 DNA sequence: TGCGCCAGCAGCCAAGAGACAGGGGTCGTGGAAGGGGAGCTGTTTTTT. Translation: CASSQETGVVEGELFF.

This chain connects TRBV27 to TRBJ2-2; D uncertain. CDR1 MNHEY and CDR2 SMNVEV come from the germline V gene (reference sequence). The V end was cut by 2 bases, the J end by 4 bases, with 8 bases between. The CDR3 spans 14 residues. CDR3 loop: CASSLQGITGELFF. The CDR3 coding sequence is TGTGCCAGCAGTTTACAAGGGATCACCGGGGAGCTGTTTTTT.

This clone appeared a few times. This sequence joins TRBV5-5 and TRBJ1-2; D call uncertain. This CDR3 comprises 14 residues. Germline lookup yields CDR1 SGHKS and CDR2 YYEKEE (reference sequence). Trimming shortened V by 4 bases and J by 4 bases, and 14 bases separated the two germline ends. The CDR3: CASSPGLTVYGYTF. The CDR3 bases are TGTGCCAGCAGCCCGGGATTAACCGTCTATGGCTACACCTTC.

CDR3 protein: CASSLRRGIYEQYF. In DNA, the CDR3 is TGCGCCAGCAGCTTGCGGCGCGGGATCTACGAGCAGTACTTC. The chain couples TRBV5-1 to TRBJ2-7, with D tentatively TRBD2 (6 bases). Germline CDR1 SGHRS, CDR2 YFSETQ. The V end lost 1 base, the J end lost 3 bases, and 11 bases lay between the germline ends. This CDR3 is built from 14 residues. Drawing the rest from reference TRBV5-1 and TRBJ2-7, the complete variable domain is KAGVTQTPRYLIKTRGQQVTLSCSPISGHRSVSWYQQTPGQGLQFLFEYFSETQRNKGNFPGRFSGRQFSNSRSEMNVSTLELGDSALYLCASSLRRGIYEQYFGPGTRLTVT.

The CDR3, as DNA: TGTGCCAGTTCCCCGGACTACAGGGTAGATGGCTACACCTTC. It translates to CASSPDYRVDGYTF. The chain has TRBV19 and TRBJ1-2, with a possible D match to TRBD1 (6 bases). The CDR3 spans 14 residues. The germline V and J ends were trimmed by 8 bases and 6 bases, with 19 bases remaining between them. The V gene's germline CDR1 is LNHDA and CDR2 SQIVND (reference sequence).

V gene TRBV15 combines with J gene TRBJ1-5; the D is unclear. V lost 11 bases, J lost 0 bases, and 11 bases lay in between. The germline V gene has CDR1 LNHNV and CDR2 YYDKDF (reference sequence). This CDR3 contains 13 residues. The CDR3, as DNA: TGTGCCGCCGCGGTCCATAGCAATCAGCCCCAGCATTTT. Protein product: CAAAVHSNQPQHF. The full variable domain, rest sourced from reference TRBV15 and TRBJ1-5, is DAMVIQNPRYQVTQFGKPVTLSCSQTLNHNVMYWYQQKSSQAPKLLFHYYDKDFNNEADTPDNFQSRRPNTSFCFLDIRSPGLGDTAMYLCAAAVHSNQPQHFGDGTRLSIL.

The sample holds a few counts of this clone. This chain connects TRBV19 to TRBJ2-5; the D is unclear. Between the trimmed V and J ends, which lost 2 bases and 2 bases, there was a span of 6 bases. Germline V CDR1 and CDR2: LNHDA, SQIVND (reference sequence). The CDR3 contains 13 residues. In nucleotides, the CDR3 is TGTGCCAGTAGTATAACGCGACAAGAGACCCAGTACTTC. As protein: CASSITRQETQYF.

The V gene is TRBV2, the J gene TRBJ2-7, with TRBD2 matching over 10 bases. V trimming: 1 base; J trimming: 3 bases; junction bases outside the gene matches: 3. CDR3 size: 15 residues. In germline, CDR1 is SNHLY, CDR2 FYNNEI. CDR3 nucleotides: TGTGCCAGCAGTGAAGATCCTAGCGGGAGCTACGAGCAGTACTTC. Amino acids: CASSEDPSGSYEQYF.

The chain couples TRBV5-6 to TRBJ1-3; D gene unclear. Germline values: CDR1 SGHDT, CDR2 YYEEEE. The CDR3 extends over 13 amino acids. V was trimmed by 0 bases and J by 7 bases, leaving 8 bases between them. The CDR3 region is CASSLVGDNTIYF. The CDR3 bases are TGTGCCAGCAGCTTGGTTGGGGATAACACCATATATTTT.

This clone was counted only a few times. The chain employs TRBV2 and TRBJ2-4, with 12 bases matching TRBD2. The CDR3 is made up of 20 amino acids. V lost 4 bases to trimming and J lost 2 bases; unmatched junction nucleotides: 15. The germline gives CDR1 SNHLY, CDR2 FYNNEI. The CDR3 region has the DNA TGTGCCAGCAGTGGGGGAAGACTAGCGGGAGATGGGAGAACCAAAAACATTCAGTACTTC. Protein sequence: CASSGGRLAGDGRTKNIQYF.

The CDR3 bases are TGTGCCACGTCGACGGGGACCTACAATGAGCAGTTCTTC. Protein: CATSTGTYNEQFF. V is TRBV24-1 and J is TRBJ2-1; a possible D gene is TRBD2 (5 bases). This CDR3 contains 13 residues. The germline V gene has CDR1 KGHDR and CDR2 SFDVKD. The V end was cut by 10 bases, the J end by 2 bases, with 11 bases between.

Written as DNA, the CDR3 is TGTGCCAGCAGCAACGAGCGACAGGGCGAGCAGTACTTC. This encodes CASSNERQGEQYF. The rearrangement joins TRBV13 to TRBJ2-7; 7 bases are shared with TRBD1. With 5 bases clipped from V and 6 bases from J, the junction kept 7 bases outside the gene matches. Germline assignment: CDR1 PRHDT and CDR2 FYEKMQ (reference sequence). This CDR3 contains 13 residues.

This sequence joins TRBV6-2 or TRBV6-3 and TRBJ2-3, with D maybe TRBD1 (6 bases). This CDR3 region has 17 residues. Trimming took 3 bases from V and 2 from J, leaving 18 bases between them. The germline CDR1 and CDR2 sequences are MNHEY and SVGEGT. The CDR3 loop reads CASSYPQWTADTDTQYF. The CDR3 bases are TGTGCCAGCAGTTATCCTCAATGGACAGCAGACACAGATACGCAGTATTTT.

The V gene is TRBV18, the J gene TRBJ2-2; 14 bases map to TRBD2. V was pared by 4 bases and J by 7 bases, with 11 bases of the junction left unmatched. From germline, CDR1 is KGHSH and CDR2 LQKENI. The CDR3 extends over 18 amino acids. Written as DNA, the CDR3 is TGTGCCAGCTCACACCTCGATGGGACTAGCGGGAGAGTCGGGGAGCTGTTTTTT. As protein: CASSHLDGTSGRVGELFF.

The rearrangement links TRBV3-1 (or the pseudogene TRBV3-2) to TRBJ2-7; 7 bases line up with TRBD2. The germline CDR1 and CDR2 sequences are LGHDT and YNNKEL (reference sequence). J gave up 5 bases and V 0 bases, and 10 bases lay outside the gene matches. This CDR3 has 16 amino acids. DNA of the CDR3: TGTGCCAGCAGCCAAGATCGGAGCGGGGCCAATGACGAGCAGTACTTC. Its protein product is CASSQDRSGANDEQYF.

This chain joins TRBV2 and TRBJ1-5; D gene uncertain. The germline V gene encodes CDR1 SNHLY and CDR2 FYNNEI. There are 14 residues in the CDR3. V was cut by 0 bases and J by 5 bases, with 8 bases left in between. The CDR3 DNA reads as TGTGCCAGCAGTGAAGCGGCCGAGTATCAGCCCCAGCATTTT. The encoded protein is CASSEAAEYQPQHF. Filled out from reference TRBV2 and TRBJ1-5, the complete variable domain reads EPEVTQTPSHQVTQMGQEVILRCVPISNHLYFYWYRQILGQKVEFLVSFYNNEISEKSEIFDDQFSVERPDGSNFTLKIRSTKLEDSAMYFCASSEAAEYQPQHFGDGTRLSIL.

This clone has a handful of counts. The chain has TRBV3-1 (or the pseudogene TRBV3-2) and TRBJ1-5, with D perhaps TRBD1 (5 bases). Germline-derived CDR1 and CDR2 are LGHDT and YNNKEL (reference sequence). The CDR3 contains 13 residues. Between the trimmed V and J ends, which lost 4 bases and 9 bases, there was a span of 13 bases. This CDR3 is CASSPGGSWPQHF. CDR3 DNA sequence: TGTGCCAGCAGCCCTGGGGGGTCTTGGCCCCAGCATTTT.

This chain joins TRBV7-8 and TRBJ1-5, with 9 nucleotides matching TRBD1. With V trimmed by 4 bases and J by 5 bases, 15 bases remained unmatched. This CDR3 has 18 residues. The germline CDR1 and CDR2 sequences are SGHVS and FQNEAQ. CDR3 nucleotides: TGTGCCAGCAGCTCTTTAGGGCCCGGGACAGGGAGTTATCAGCCCCAGCATTTT. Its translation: CASSSLGPGTGSYQPQHF.

CDR3 region: CASSRAGGGTDTQYF. DNA of the CDR3: TGCGCCAGCAGTAGAGCGGGAGGGGGCACAGATACGCAGTATTTT. V gene TRBV5-1 combines with J gene TRBJ2-3, with TRBD2 matching over 10 bases. This CDR3 has 15 residues. Germline CDR1 SGHRS, CDR2 YFSETQ. With 5 bases clipped from V and 1 base from J, the junction kept 4 bases outside the gene matches. Supplemented by reference TRBV5-1 and TRBJ2-3, the full variable domain reads KAGVTQTPRYLIKTRGQQVTLSCSPISGHRSVSWYQQTPGQGLQFLFEYFSETQRNKGNFPGRFSGRQFSNSRSEMNVSTLELGDSALYLCASSRAGGGTDTQYFGPGTRLTVL.

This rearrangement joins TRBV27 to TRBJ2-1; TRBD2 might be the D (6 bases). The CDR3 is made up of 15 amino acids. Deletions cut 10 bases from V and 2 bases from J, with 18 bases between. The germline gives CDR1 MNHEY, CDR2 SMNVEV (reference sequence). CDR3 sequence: CATRSAGGTYNEQFF. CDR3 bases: TGTGCCACTAGAAGCGCTGGGGGGACCTACAATGAGCAGTTCTTC.